This TCR beta chain derives from a study of T cell changes during pregnancy in multiple sclerosis. TCRdb's table, derived via immunoSEQ multiplex PCR, lists solely in-frame clones and lacks some. The table records approximately 20,000 clones, 80% to 90% of them present only once. This receptor was identified in a female donor in good health, enrolled as a control in a pregnancy study. The sequencing used CD8+ T cells from peripheral blood mononuclear cells, collected in the second trimester of pregnancy.

The CDR3 loop reads CAWSRIQFYEQYF. Written as DNA, the CDR3 is TGTGCCTGGAGTAGGATACAGTTTTACGAGCAGTACTTC. The genes are TRBV30 and TRBJ2-7; D gene uncertain. Germline V gene data show CDR1 as GTSNPN and CDR2 as SVGIG (reference sequence). The CDR3 is 13 amino acids. V was trimmed by 2 bases and J by 4 bases, leaving 12 bases between them.